Sequencing of this T cell receptor beta chain was carried out in a study of cytomegalovirus exposure and HLA in healthy donors. For the study at large: In a later analysis, it was reported that the roughly 130 validation repertoires had been produced on the same platform as the roughly 700 repertoires belonging to the first cohort.

Whole-study findings and limits: Cytomegalovirus association was assigned to some 160 TCR beta chains. Reportedly, diagnosis of cytomegalovirus status by the classifier showed high specificity and sensitivity.

Assay used: immunoSEQ multiplex PCR; TCRdb lists only in-frame clones, some missing. The sample gives approximately 210,000 clones, more than 75% of which show up once; roughly 1.5% is in the top ten. Concerning this clone: Antigen unknown.

Germline V gives CDR1 SGHNT, CDR2 YENEEA. The length of the CDR3 is 13 residues. Trimming removed 3 bases at V and 4 bases at J, with 9 bases between. This TCR derives from a young woman in good health and CMV-seronegative. Sequenced input: PBMCs. This chain joins TRBV11-3 and TRBJ2-5; D unclear. The CDR3 reads CASSFETGETQYF. CDR3 in DNA: TGTGCCAGCAGCTTTGAGACGGGAGAGACCCAGTACTTC.